The present T cell receptor beta chain was sequenced within a study of Graves' ophthalmopathy and Graves' hyperthyroidism. Overall study findings and caveats: A roughly 81% specificity and 87.88% sensitivity were achieved by a 13-signature model that separated ophthalmopathy from stable hyperthyroidism. In predicting ophthalmopathy progression, the model reached over 55% sensitivity and roughly 74% specificity.

This clonotype has only a few counts. Its antigen is unidentified. From RNA, the CDR3 regions of TCR beta chains were amplified and sequenced. The library came from an HTBI-primed first-round RT-PCR and a second-round multiplex PCR. TCRdb called the multiplex PCR reads again in MiXCR, with one record for every CDR3 protein. Here the sample spans hundreds of thousands of distinct CDR3 sequences, 35% to 50% being singletons. With 8 bases removed from V and 0 bases from J, the gap between germline ends came to 17 bases. The V gene's germline CDR1 is LNHDA and CDR2 SQIVND (reference sequence). The CDR3 spans 16 residues.

Sequencing was done on a sample of peripheral blood. J is TRBJ1-5 and V is TRBV19; D is possibly TRBD1 (5 bases). The source is an adult man with Graves' ophthalmopathy. CDR3 in amino acids: CASSREGPYSNQPQHF. CDR3 bases: TGTGCCAGTTCCCGGGAGGGGCCGTATAGCAATCAGCCCCAGCATTTT.